This T cell receptor (beta chain) emerged from a study of blood T cells in healthy people across ages. Study-level results: Per million T cells, TCR beta diversity dropped roughly linearly as age increased. Among long-lived donors, naive CD4+ cells were more numerous and diversity higher than in aged donors.

The CDR3 has 15 amino acids. Germline V gene sequence: CDR1 SQVTM, CDR2 ANQGSEA. The V gene lost 6 bases and the J gene lost 5 bases, with 20 bases spanning the gap. The authors ran a second PCR of roughly 6 to 11 cycles using a sample-barcoded 5' primer and a J-beta primer mix. From the 5' RACE reads, TCRdb called clonotypes with MiXCR, one entry per CDR3 protein. The sample lists about 650,000 distinct CDR3 sequences, 32% occurring once. Per-sample PBMC isolation yielded at least 7 million cells. The table lists this clonotype with many counts. Its antigen is not known. The TCR originated in a woman aged 80 or over in good health. The genes are TRBV29-1 and TRBJ2-1, with D possibly matching TRBD2 (5 bases). The sample comprised blood. CDR3 region: CSVRAVGRQDNEQFF. CDR3 DNA: TGCAGCGTGAGGGCAGTAGGAAGACAAGACAATGAGCAGTTCTTC.